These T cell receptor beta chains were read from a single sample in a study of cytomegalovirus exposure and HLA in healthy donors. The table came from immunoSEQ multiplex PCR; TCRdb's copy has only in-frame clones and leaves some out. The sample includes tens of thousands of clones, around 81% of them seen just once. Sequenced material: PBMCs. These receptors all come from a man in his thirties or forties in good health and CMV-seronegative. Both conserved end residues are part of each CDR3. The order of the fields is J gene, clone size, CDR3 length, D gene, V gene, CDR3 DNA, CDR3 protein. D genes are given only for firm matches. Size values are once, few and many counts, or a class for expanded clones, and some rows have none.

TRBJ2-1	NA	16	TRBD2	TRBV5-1	TGCGCCAGCAGCCCGGGACTAGCGGGGCTGTACAATGAGCAGTTCTTC	CASSPGLAGLYNEQFF
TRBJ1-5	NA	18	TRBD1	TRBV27	TGTGCCAGCAGTCTAGGGGCCGGGACAGGGCTGCGCAATCAGCCCCAGCATTTT	CASSLGAGTGLRNQPQHF
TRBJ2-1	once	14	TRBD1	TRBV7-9	TGTGCCAGCAGCTTCCCGGGACAGTCAAGCGAGCAGTTCTTC	CASSFPGQSSEQFF
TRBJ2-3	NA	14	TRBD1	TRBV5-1	TGCGCCAGCAGCCAGACAGGGGACAAAGATACGCAGTATTTT	CASSQTGDKDTQYF
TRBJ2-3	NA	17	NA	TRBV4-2	TGTGCCAGCAGCCAAGATATCGGCGGCTTCTGGCCAGATACGCAGTATTTT	CASSQDIGGFWPDTQYF
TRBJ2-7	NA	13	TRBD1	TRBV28	TGTGCCAGCAGTCGGACAGGGGGCCGGGAGCAGTACTTC	CASSRTGGREQYF
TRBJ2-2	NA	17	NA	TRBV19	TGTGCCAGTAGTATGGCGACAGCCGGTGCGAACACCGGGGAGCTGTTTTTT	CASSMATAGANTGELFF
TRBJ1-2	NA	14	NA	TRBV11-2	TGTGCCAGCAGCTTAAATTTGGCAAACTATGGCTACACCTTC	CASSLNLANYGYTF
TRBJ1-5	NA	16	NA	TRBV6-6	TGTGCCAGCAATAGGGGGACGGCGAATAGCAATCAGCCCCAGCATTTT	CASNRGTANSNQPQHF
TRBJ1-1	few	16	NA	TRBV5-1	TGCGCCAGCAGCTTCGCCGGGGGATTCACGAACACTGAAGCTTTCTTT	CASSFAGGFTNTEAFF
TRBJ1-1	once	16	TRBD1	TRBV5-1	TGCGCCAGCAGCTTCTCAGGGGGCGTTACGGACACTGAAGCTTTCTTT	CASSFSGGVTDTEAFF
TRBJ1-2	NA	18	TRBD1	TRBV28	TGTGCCAGCAGTTTTACGGGCCGGGGGGGACAGGGGGGCGATGGCTACACCTTC	CASSFTGRGGQGGDGYTF
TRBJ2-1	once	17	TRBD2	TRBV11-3	TGTGCCAGCAGCTTAGATCCCACTAGCGGGATCTACAATGAGCAGTTCTTC	CASSLDPTSGIYNEQFF
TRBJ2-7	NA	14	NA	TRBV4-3	TGCGCCAGCAGCCAGGCGGACAGCTCCTACGAGCAGTACTTC	CASSQADSSYEQYF
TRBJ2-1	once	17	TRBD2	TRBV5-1	TGCGCCAGCAGCCCTATCGGGGCTAGCGGGAGCCGGTCGAGGCAGTTCTTC	CASSPIGASGSRSRQFF
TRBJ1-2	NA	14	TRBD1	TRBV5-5	TGTGCCAGCAGCTTGGCAGCAGGGGGCTATGGCTACACCTTC	CASSLAAGGYGYTF
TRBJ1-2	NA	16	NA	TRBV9	TGTGCCAGCAGCGTATACGGGACACCGACTAACTATGGCTACACCTTC	CASSVYGTPTNYGYTF
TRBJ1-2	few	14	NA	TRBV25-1	TGTGCCAGCAGTGATAGTTTTACAGACTATGGCTACACCTTC	CASSDSFTDYGYTF
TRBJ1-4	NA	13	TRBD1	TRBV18	TGTGCCAGCTCAACACAGGGGTATGAAAAACTGTTTTTT	CASSTQGYEKLFF
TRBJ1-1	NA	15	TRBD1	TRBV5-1	TGCGCCAGCAGCGTCGCCGGGACAGGGGCCGAGGAAGCTTTCTTT	CASSVAGTGAEEAFF
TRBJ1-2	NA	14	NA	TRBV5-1	TGCGCCAGCAGCTTGACAGGGTCTGACTATGGCTACACCTTC	CASSLTGSDYGYTF
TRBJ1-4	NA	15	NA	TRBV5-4	TGTGCCAGCAGCTTGACGACAGGATCTAATGAAAAACTGTTTTTT	CASSLTTGSNEKLFF
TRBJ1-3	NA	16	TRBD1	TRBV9	TGTGCCAGCAGCGTAGTTGGGACAGGGACTGGAAACACCATATATTTT	CASSVVGTGTGNTIYF
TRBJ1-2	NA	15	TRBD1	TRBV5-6	TGTGCCAGCAGACAAGGACAGGGGCGAAACTATGGCTACACCTTC	CASRQGQGRNYGYTF
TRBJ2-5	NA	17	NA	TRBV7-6	TGTGCCAGCAGCCTTAGTTTTAGAGAGAGTCCGGTCCTGTCCCAGTACTTC	CASSLSFRESPVLSQYF
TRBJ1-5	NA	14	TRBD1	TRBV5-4	TGTGCCAGCAGCTATCAGGGGGCTTCTCAGCCCCAGCATTTT	CASSYQGASQPQHF
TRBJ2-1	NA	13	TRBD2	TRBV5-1	TGCGCCAGCAGCCCCGGACTAGCGGGCCCCAAGTTCTTC	CASSPGLAGPKFF
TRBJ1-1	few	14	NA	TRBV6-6	TGTGCCAGCACACTAACAGGGAGGAACACTGAAGCTTTCTTT	CASTLTGRNTEAFF
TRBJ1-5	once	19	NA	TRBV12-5	TGTGCTAGTGGTTTGGTCCAATCGGTTGGAGAACATAACAATCAGCCCCAGCATTTT	CASGLVQSVGEHNNQPQHF
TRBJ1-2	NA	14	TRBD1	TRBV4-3	TGCGCCAGCAGCCAAGGGGACAGGCTTTATGGCTACACCTTC	CASSQGDRLYGYTF
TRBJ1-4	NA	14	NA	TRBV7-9	TGTGCCAGCAGCTTAGAAGGACAAAATGAAAAACTGTTTTTT	CASSLEGQNEKLFF